The T cell receptor beta chain described here comes from a study of cytomegalovirus exposure and HLA in healthy donors. Across the whole study: Around 80 million unique TCRs from HLA-typed donors were held in an early data release.

This cohort consisted of healthy bone marrow donors. The study ran its PCR with 60 Vbeta and 13 Jbeta primers. The method was immunoSEQ multiplex PCR; TCRdb's version includes in-frame clones alone and lacks a portion of them. The sample records roughly 62,000 clones, 65% to 75% being singletons. The receptor comes from a woman in her thirties in good health and CMV-seronegative. What was sequenced was PBMCs.

The CDR3 nucleotides read TGTGCCAGCAGCCCCTTCTTAGATGCGAACACCGGGGAGCTGTTTTTT. It codes for CASSPFLDANTGELFF. This sequence joins TRBV4-2 and TRBJ2-2; unclear D gene. The CDR3 loop spans 16 amino acids. Germline V gene data show CDR1 as LGHNA and CDR2 as YNFKEQ. The germline V and J ends were trimmed by 4 bases and 0 bases, with 12 bases remaining between them.